Sequencing of this TCR beta chain was carried out in a study of cytomegalovirus exposure and HLA in healthy donors. The PCR contained 60 Vbeta and 13 Jbeta primers. Assay: immunoSEQ multiplex PCR; the TCRdb copy retains only in-frame clones and omits some. The sample consists of some 140,000 clones, 65% to 80% of them appearing once. The source material was PBMCs. This clonotype originated in a male donor in good health and CMV-seropositive.

CDR3 DNA: TGTGCCAGCAGCCCCCCGGGGGGGGACTACGAGCAGTACTTC. Translating it yields CASSPPGGDYEQYF. The rearrangement uses TRBV7-9 and TRBJ2-7; 8 bases map to TRBD2. With V trimmed by 5 bases and J by 3 bases, 6 bases remained unmatched. The CDR3 runs to 14 residues. The germline V gene encodes CDR1 SEHNR and CDR2 FQNEAQ (reference sequence).